Presented here are 2 T cell receptor beta chains from one specimen sequenced in a study of Graves' ophthalmopathy and Graves' hyperthyroidism. TCR beta CDR3 amplification used RNA transcripts. First-round RT-PCR employed HTBI primers, with a second-round multiplex PCR after it. TCRdb passed the multiplex PCR reads through MiXCR, listing each CDR3 protein once. Among just over 400,000 distinct CDR3 sequences, 20% to 25% were seen once, and the ten largest hold roughly 3%. The sequencing input was peripheral blood. Receptors were obtained from a woman under 30 with stable Graves' hyperthyroidism.

The chain joins TRBV4-1 to TRBJ2-7; TRBD1 matches 10 bases. This CDR3 region has 15 residues. Germline values: CDR1 MGHRA, CDR2 YSYEKL. V dropped 4 bases and J dropped 3; count of bases not matched to a gene: 6. The CDR3 DNA is TGCGCCAGCAGCCGGGACAGGGGAAAAAACTACGAGCAGTACTTC. This sequence encodes CASSRDRGKNYEQYF.

The sample holds many counts of this clonotype. The chain has TRBV6-5 and TRBJ2-7; D unresolved. The CDR3 extends over 11 amino acids. V lost 8 bases, J lost 3 bases, and 8 bases lay in between. Germline assignment: CDR1 MNHEY and CDR2 SVGAGI. CDR3 region: CASPALYEQYF. The CDR3 DNA follows: TGTGCCAGCCCAGCACTCTACGAGCAGTACTTC.